Listed below are T cell receptor beta chains from one sample, sequenced in a study of Graves' ophthalmopathy and Graves' hyperthyroidism. Each CDR3 protein is one row after TCRdb ran MiXCR on the multiplex PCR reads. The table records 500,000 to 700,000 distinct CDR3 sequences, over 20% of them present only once. The sample was peripheral blood. The receptors were gathered from a woman aged 18-29 years with stable Graves' hyperthyroidism. Some clones in this sample may be carry-over from other donors' samples. Each CDR3 is given with its conserved first and last residue. Each record gives: D gene, J gene, clone size, V gene, CDR3 protein, CDR3 DNA. D genes are given only for firm matches. Size tells how often a clone was seen (once, few, many) or the class of an expanded clone, and some rows leave it out.

- | TRBJ2-7 | many | TRBV7-8 | CASSRDSDSSYEQYF | TGTGCCAGCAGCCGCGATTCGGACAGCTCCTACGAGCAGTACTTC
- | TRBJ2-2 | few | TRBV6-1 | CASSPVGGRDTGELFF | TGTGCCAGCAGCCCGGTTGGGGGAAGGGACACCGGGGAGCTGTTTTTT
TRBD1 | TRBJ1-2 | many | TRBV12-3/TRBV12-4 | CASRHDRVDGYTF | TGTGCCAGCAGACACGACAGGGTGGATGGCTACACCTTC
- | TRBJ1-1 | many | TRBV28 | CASSLMAEYEAFF | TGTGCCAGCAGTTTAATGGCAGAATACGAAGCTTTCTTT
- | TRBJ1-1 | many | TRBV24-1 | CATSYGMNTEAFF | TGTGCCACCAGTTACGGAATGAACACTGAAGCTTTCTTT
TRBD1 | TRBJ1-1 | few | TRBV2 | CASSSDRGRTEAFF | TGTGCCAGCAGTTCTGACAGGGGGAGGACTGAAGCTTTCTTT
- | TRBJ1-5 | - | TRBV30 | CAWSAGQPNQPQHF | TGTGCCTGGAGCGCTGGACAGCCCAATCAGCCCCAGCATTTT
- | TRBJ2-7 | many | TRBV7-9 | CASSLDGTRGAYEQYF | TGTGCCAGCAGCTTAGACGGGACTCGCGGCGCCTACGAGCAGTACTTC
- | TRBJ1-6 | - | TRBV19 | CASSTTRRGKDSPLHF | TGTGCCAGTAGTACAACCCGTCGGGGTAAGGATTCACCCCTCCACTTT
- | TRBJ2-5 | - | TRBV6-1 | CASSELQGPQETQYF | TGTGCCAGCAGTGAACTCCAGGGCCCCCAAGAGACCCAGTACTTC
TRBD1 | TRBJ1-1 | many | TRBV5-1 | CASSFNGQANTEAFF | TGCGCCAGCAGCTTCAACGGACAGGCGAACACTGAAGCTTTCTTT
- | TRBJ2-2 | many | TRBV6-1 | CASTPRNTGELFF | TGTGCCAGCACTCCAAGGAACACCGGGGAGCTGTTTTTT
TRBD1 | TRBJ1-1 | many | TRBV27 | CASRSAIRGPATEAFF | TGTGCCAGCAGATCCGCTATCAGGGGGCCAGCCACTGAAGCTTTCTTT
- | TRBJ2-5 | - | TRBV11-1 | CASSIGLETQYF | TGTGCCAGCAGCATCGGGTTAGAGACCCAGTACTTC
- | TRBJ1-5 | - | TRBV12-3/TRBV12-4 | CASSLTGPSNQPQHF | TGTGCCAGCAGTCTTACAGGGCCTAGCAATCAGCCCCAGCATTTT
- | TRBJ1-3 | - | TRBV20-1 | CSAPALNSGNTIYF | TGCAGTGCTCCAGCACTCAACTCTGGAAACACCATATATTTT
- | TRBJ2-7 | many | TRBV7-2 | CASRASPQYEQYF | TGTGCCAGCAGGGCTTCTCCACAATACGAGCAGTACTTC
- | TRBJ2-5 | many | TRBV7-3 | CASSGGGQTQYF | TGTGCCAGCAGCGGGGGGGGCCAGACCCAGTACTTC
TRBD1 | TRBJ1-5 | many | TRBV19 | CASSIVGTGGQPQHF | TGTGCCAGTAGTATAGTAGGGACAGGTGGCCAGCCCCAGCATTTT
- | TRBJ1-1 | - | TRBV3-1 | CASSPQPSTEAFF | TGTGCCAGCAGCCCACAACCGAGCACTGAAGCTTTCTTT
- | TRBJ2-7 | many | TRBV28 | CASSMTDTTYEQYF | TGTGCCAGCAGCATGACAGACACTACCTACGAGCAGTACTTC
- | TRBJ1-6 | few | TRBV28 | CASSSRDPRGSPLHF | TGTGCCAGCAGTTCTCGGGACCCACGGGGATCACCCCTCCACTTT
- | TRBJ1-3 | many | TRBV28 | CASRAGRDLSGNTIYF | TGTGCCAGCAGGGCGGGGAGGGACCTCTCTGGAAACACCATATATTTT
TRBD2 | TRBJ2-5 | - | TRBV27 | CASSPLTSGGYQETQYF | TGTGCCAGCAGTCCATTGACTAGCGGGGGATACCAAGAGACCCAGTACTTC
- | TRBJ2-7 | many | TRBV20-1 | CSARDAGWEQYF | TGCAGTGCTAGAGATGCCGGGTGGGAGCAGTACTTC
- | TRBJ1-5 | many | TRBV12-3/TRBV12-4 | CASSYTDGSNQPQHF | TGTGCCAGCAGTTATACGGACGGGAGTAATCAGCCCCAGCATTTT
TRBD2 | TRBJ2-7 | few | TRBV5-6 | CASSSGTGTSGYEQYF | TGTGCCAGCAGCTCGGGAACCGGGACTAGCGGCTACGAGCAGTACTTC
- | TRBJ1-1 | many | TRBV19 | CASRSSLNTEAFF | TGTGCCAGTAGGTCCAGTTTGAACACTGAAGCTTTCTTT
- | TRBJ2-5 | many | TRBV30 | CAWTPPNSGTQYF | TGTGCCTGGACCCCCCCGAACTCGGGGACCCAGTACTTC
- | TRBJ2-7 | many | TRBV15 | CATSSRQGGKQYF | TGTGCCACCAGCAGCCGACAGGGAGGCAAGCAGTACTTC
TRBD2 | TRBJ2-5 | many | TRBV7-2 | CASTINSGRRETQYF | TGTGCCAGCACCATAAATAGCGGGAGAAGAGAGACCCAGTACTTC
- | TRBJ2-7 | many | TRBV7-2 | CASSGNSYEQYF | TGTGCCAGCAGCGGCAACTCCTACGAGCAGTACTTC
- | TRBJ2-5 | - | TRBV9 | CASSPPMGQGGETQYF | TGTGCCAGCAGCCCCCCAATGGGGCAGGGCGGAGAGACCCAGTACTTC
- | TRBJ2-7 | - | TRBV10-3 | CAISPGTPYRQYF | TGTGCCATCAGTCCCGGGACCCCCTATAGGCAGTACTTC
- | TRBJ1-1 | many | TRBV4-1 | CASSQRPQGLITEAFF | TGCGCCAGCAGCCAACGGCCTCAGGGTTTGATCACTGAAGCTTTCTTT
- | TRBJ2-5 | many | TRBV11-2 | CASSSPEGGETQYF | TGTGCCAGCAGCTCACCAGAGGGTGGAGAGACCCAGTACTTC
- | TRBJ2-7 | few | TRBV6-2/TRBV6-3 | CASSYSASSHEQYF | TGTGCCAGCAGTTACTCTGCGAGTTCCCACGAGCAGTACTTC
TRBD1 | TRBJ2-7 | many | TRBV2 | CASSSLRQGYEQYF | TGTGCCAGCAGCTCCCTCAGACAGGGGTACGAGCAGTACTTC
- | TRBJ2-5 | - | TRBV12-3/TRBV12-4 | CASRDTSRGTQYF | TGTGCCAGCAGGGACACCTCGAGGGGGACCCAGTACTTC
TRBD2 | TRBJ2-2 | many | TRBV27 | CASKVPSGVGELFF | TGTGCCAGCAAAGTTCCTAGCGGGGTTGGGGAGCTGTTTTTT